Presented here are 12 T cell receptor beta chains from one specimen sequenced in a study of T cells in Graves' hyperthyroidism and ophthalmopathy. The TCR beta CDR3 regions underwent amplification using RNA transcripts as the source. RT-PCR in the first round (using the HTBI primer set) targeted the TCR CDR3. One entry per CDR3 protein results from TCRdb running MiXCR on the multiplex PCR reads. The sample holds hundreds of thousands of distinct CDR3 sequences, roughly 14% seen once. The sequencing sample was made of blood. The receptors were sampled from a woman aged 40 to 55 with Graves' ophthalmopathy.

Ten or more counts support this clonotype. The chain combines TRBV12-3 or TRBV12-4 with TRBJ2-3, with D tentatively TRBD1 (5 bases). The CDR3 length is 17 residues. V was clipped by 3 bases and J by 2 bases, with 18 bases between them. CDR3 bases: TGTGCCAGCAGTTTCTCAAACAGGTGGCGAGACACAGATACGCAGTATTTT. Encoded protein: CASSFSNRWRDTDTQYF.

Many counts were recorded for this clonotype. This sequence joins TRBV29-1 and TRBJ2-2; D might be TRBD2 (7 bases). CDR1 and CDR2 from the germline V gene are SQVTM and ANQGSEA. The CDR3 is 13 amino acids. The germline V and J ends were trimmed by 1 base and 6 bases, with 9 bases remaining between them. This chain's CDR3 is CSVEGGGPGELFF. In DNA form, the CDR3 reads TGCAGCGTTGAAGGGGGGGGGCCCGGGGAGCTGTTTTTT.

This clonotype was detected ten times or more. J is TRBJ2-2 and V is TRBV29-1; the D gene is possibly TRBD1 (6 bases). CDR1 SQVTM and CDR2 ANQGSEA come from the germline V gene. The CDR3 is 15 amino acids. V lost 2 bases and J lost 5, with 15 bases in between. CDR3 sequence reads: CSVESGRGGTGELFF. CDR3 DNA sequence: TGCAGCGTTGAATCAGGGCGAGGGGGAACCGGGGAGCTGTTTTTT.

The table lists this clonotype with many counts. The V and J genes are TRBV6-1 and TRBJ2-2; D unclear. The V and J ends lost 6 bases and 0 bases respectively, with 11 bases between them. Per the germline V gene, CDR1 is MNHNS and CDR2 is SASEGT. This CDR3 is 15 amino acids long. CDR3 sequence: CASSPRNTNTGELFF. The DNA of the CDR3 is TGTGCCAGCAGCCCCCGAAATACGAACACCGGGGAGCTGTTTTTT.

Many counts were recorded for this clonotype. The chain couples TRBV27 to TRBJ2-5; D is perhaps TRBD1 or TRBD2 (5 bases each). Deletions cut 2 bases from V and 7 bases from J, with 11 bases between. The CDR3 spans 13 residues. Germline CDR1 reads MNHEY; CDR2 reads SMNVEV (reference sequence). The CDR3 reads CASSLMGEGTQYF. In DNA form, the CDR3 reads TGTGCCAGCAGTTTAATGGGGGAAGGGACCCAGTACTTC.

In its sample, this clonotype was seen many times. The chain combines TRBV6-1 with TRBJ2-5; a possible D gene is TRBD1 (8 bases). Germline lookup yields CDR1 MNHNS and CDR2 SASEGT. The germline V and J ends were trimmed by 6 bases and 4 bases, with 15 bases remaining between them. CDR3 length equals 14 residues. The DNA for the CDR3 is TGTGCCAGCAGGATACAGGGGGGGAGAGAGACCCAGTACTTC. It is translated as CASRIQGGRETQYF.

This clonotype was picked up many times. The V and J genes are TRBV12-3 or TRBV12-4 and TRBJ2-7, with TRBD1 matching over 9 bases. The CDR3 is 16 amino acids. The trim removed 1 base at V and 4 bases at J, leaving 8 bases unmatched. This chain's CDR3 is CASSLGGQGASYEQYF. The CDR3 nucleotides are TGTGCCAGCAGTTTAGGGGGACAGGGAGCGTCTTACGAGCAGTACTTC.

A few counts support this clonotype. The chain links TRBV5-1 to TRBJ2-7; the D is unclear. CDR1 and CDR2 from the germline V gene are SGHRS and YFSETQ. There are 15 residues in the CDR3. Deletions cut 0 bases from V and 0 bases from J, with 10 bases between. The CDR3 DNA reads as TGCGCCAGCAGCTTGGAGCCGGGCACCTCCTACGAGCAGTACTTC. Protein sequence: CASSLEPGTSYEQYF.

This clonotype occurred a few times. The J gene is TRBJ2-2, the V gene TRBV5-6, with 13 bases aligning to TRBD2. With 3 bases clipped from V and 5 bases from J, the junction kept 4 bases outside the gene matches. Germline loops: CDR1 SGHDT, CDR2 YYEEEE. This CDR3 has 16 residues. The DNA for the CDR3 is TGTGCCAGCAGCTCGGGACTAGCGGGACTTACCGGGGAGCTGTTTTTT. Translated, it gives CASSSGLAGLTGELFF. The entire variable domain, with the rest obtained from reference TRBV5-6 and TRBJ2-2, is as follows: DAGVTQSPTHLIKTRGQQVTLRCSPKSGHDTVSWYQQALGQGPQFIFQYYEEEERQRGNFPDRFSGHQFPNYSSELNVNALLLGDSALYLCASSSGLAGLTGELFFGEGSRLTVL.

This clonotype occurred many times. The rearrangement joins TRBV30 to TRBJ1-1; no firm D call. With 6 bases removed from V and 0 bases from J, the gap between germline ends came to 5 bases. Germline assignment: CDR1 GTSNPN and CDR2 SVGIG (reference sequence). CDR3 length: 11 residues. As DNA, the CDR3 is TGTGCCTGCGAGATGAACACTGAAGCTTTCTTT. Amino acid sequence: CACEMNTEAFF. The full variable domain, its missing parts supplied by reference TRBV30 and TRBJ1-1, is SQTIHQWPATLVQPVGSPLSLECTVEGTSNPNLYWYRQAAGRGLQLLFYSVGIGQISSEVPQNLSASRPQDRQFILSSKKLLLSDSGFYLCACEMNTEAFFGQGTRLTVV.

This clonotype was seen repeatedly, ten times or more. The genes are TRBV28 and TRBJ1-1; perhaps TRBD1 as D (5 bases). Germline CDR1 and CDR2: MDHEN and SYDVKM. Trimming removed 4 bases from V and 1 base from J, with 10 bases in between. CDR3 length: 14 residues. CDR3 amino acids: CASSWGGGNTEAFF. CDR3 coding DNA: TGTGCCAGCAGTTGGGGGGGGGGGAACACTGAAGCTTTCTTT.

This clonotype has a count of ten or more. The rearrangement links TRBV19 to TRBJ2-2, with no clear D. There are 12 residues in the CDR3. Germline loops: CDR1 LNHDA, CDR2 SQIVND (reference sequence). V shed 6 bases and J shed 6 bases, with 8 bases lying between them. CDR3 in amino acids: CASSIHPGELFF. CDR3 DNA sequence: TGTGCCAGTAGCATCCACCCCGGGGAGCTGTTTTTT.